The rows below give T cell receptor beta chains drawn from one sample of a study of blood T cell repertoires in COVID-19. The data were produced by immunoSEQ multiplex PCR, yet TCRdb's version contains in-frame clones alone and is incomplete. The sample has under 200,000 clones, around 90% seen once; the top ten hold less than 3%. What was sequenced was peripheral blood. The receptor set was obtained from a woman older than 75 with COVID-19, enrolled during active disease. Each CDR3 is given with its conserved first and last residue. A D gene is named only where the DNA matches it firmly. Expanded clones get a size class; other rows say once, few or many, or leave the size out.

clone_size: .; d_call: .; v_call: TRBV7-2; j_call: TRBJ2-7; cdr3_nt: TGTGCCAGCAGCTTAGCAGGGGACGAGCAGTACTTC; cdr3_aa: CASSLAGDEQYF
clone_size: .; d_call: .; v_call: TRBV6-5; j_call: TRBJ2-2; cdr3_nt: TGTGCCAGCAACCGGGAGCCGTTTGCCGGGGAGCTGTTTTTT; cdr3_aa: CASNREPFAGELFF
clone_size: .; d_call: TRBD2; v_call: TRBV6-2/TRBV6-3; j_call: TRBJ2-5; cdr3_nt: TGTGCCAGCAGTTCGGGAGGGCCGAGAGAGACCCAGTACTTC; cdr3_aa: CASSSGGPRETQYF
clone_size: .; d_call: TRBD1; v_call: TRBV28; j_call: TRBJ1-4; cdr3_nt: TGTGCCAGCAGTTTTTTAGGGACAGGGCAGGAAAAACTGTTTTTT; cdr3_aa: CASSFLGTGQEKLFF
clone_size: once; d_call: .; v_call: TRBV28; j_call: TRBJ1-3; cdr3_nt: TGTGCCAGCAGGCCGGGGGGTTCCATCTCTGGAAACACCATATATTTT; cdr3_aa: CASRPGGSISGNTIYF
clone_size: .; d_call: .; v_call: TRBV11-2; j_call: TRBJ1-1; cdr3_nt: TGTGCCAGCAGCTTGTCGTGGAACACTGAAGCTTTCTTT; cdr3_aa: CASSLSWNTEAFF
clone_size: .; d_call: .; v_call: TRBV12-3/TRBV12-4; j_call: TRBJ1-3; cdr3_nt: TGTGCCAGCCAGGGGCCAGGAAACACCATATATTTT; cdr3_aa: CASQGPGNTIYF
clone_size: .; d_call: TRBD1; v_call: TRBV24-1; j_call: TRBJ1-5; cdr3_nt: TGTGCCACCAGTGATCCCGGGACAGATAGCAATCAGCCCCAGCATTTT; cdr3_aa: CATSDPGTDSNQPQHF
clone_size: .; d_call: .; v_call: TRBV11-3; j_call: TRBJ2-5; cdr3_nt: TGTGCCAGCAGCTTAGGTTTTCGGCAGGGTGGAGAGACCCAGTACTTC; cdr3_aa: CASSLGFRQGGETQYF
clone_size: .; d_call: .; v_call: TRBV7-2; j_call: TRBJ1-6; cdr3_nt: TGTGCCAGCAGCTTACAAGGGGATTCACCCCTCCACTTT; cdr3_aa: CASSLQGDSPLHF
clone_size: .; d_call: TRBD2; v_call: TRBV4-3; j_call: TRBJ2-2; cdr3_nt: TGCGCCAGCAGCCAAGATATGTGGCTAGCGGGAGACACCGGGGAGCTGTTTTTT; cdr3_aa: CASSQDMWLAGDTGELFF
clone_size: .; d_call: TRBD2; v_call: TRBV11-2; j_call: TRBJ2-7; cdr3_nt: TGTGCCAGCAGCTTAGTAACCGGACTAGACTACGAGCAGTACTTC; cdr3_aa: CASSLVTGLDYEQYF
clone_size: .; d_call: TRBD1; v_call: TRBV4-2; j_call: TRBJ2-7; cdr3_nt: TGTGCCAGCAGCCAAGATGTGCAGGGGGCAACCTACGAGCAGTACTTC; cdr3_aa: CASSQDVQGATYEQYF
clone_size: .; d_call: TRBD2; v_call: TRBV10-3; j_call: TRBJ2-7; cdr3_nt: TGTGCCATCAGTGAGTTAGCGGGAGGGCTTTACGAGCAGTACTTC; cdr3_aa: CAISELAGGLYEQYF
clone_size: .; d_call: TRBD1; v_call: TRBV5-1; j_call: TRBJ1-5; cdr3_nt: TGCGCCAGCAGCCCGGACGGACAGGGAGGTCAGCCCCAGCATTTT; cdr3_aa: CASSPDGQGGQPQHF
clone_size: .; d_call: TRBD1; v_call: TRBV5-4; j_call: TRBJ2-3; cdr3_nt: TGTGCCAGCAGCCGGGTCAGACAGGGAACTACCACAGATACGCAGTATTTT; cdr3_aa: CASSRVRQGTTTDTQYF
clone_size: .; d_call: .; v_call: TRBV9; j_call: TRBJ1-2; cdr3_nt: TGTGCCAGCAGCTTGACGGCGGACTCTAACTATGGCTACACCTTC; cdr3_aa: CASSLTADSNYGYTF
clone_size: .; d_call: TRBD2; v_call: TRBV7-2; j_call: TRBJ2-1; cdr3_nt: TGTGCCAGCAGCCGTACTAGCGCGAGCTCCTACAATGAGCAGTTCTTC; cdr3_aa: CASSRTSASSYNEQFF
clone_size: .; d_call: .; v_call: TRBV7-8; j_call: TRBJ1-1; cdr3_nt: TGTGCCAGCAGCTTAGTCAGTTTTGATAACAGACACACTGAAGCTTTCTTT; cdr3_aa: CASSLVSFDNRHTEAFF
clone_size: .; d_call: .; v_call: TRBV19; j_call: TRBJ1-5; cdr3_nt: TGTGCCAGTAGTTTGACAGTTCAGCCCCAGCATTTT; cdr3_aa: CASSLTVQPQHF
clone_size: few; d_call: .; v_call: TRBV4-2; j_call: TRBJ1-5; cdr3_nt: TGTGCCAGCAGCCAAGATAGGAACAGGGCTAATCAGCCCCAGCATTTT; cdr3_aa: CASSQDRNRANQPQHF
clone_size: once; d_call: TRBD1; v_call: TRBV24-1; j_call: TRBJ2-5; cdr3_nt: TGTGCCACCAGTGACGGGACAGGGGAAGAGACCCAGTACTTC; cdr3_aa: CATSDGTGEETQYF
clone_size: .; d_call: .; v_call: TRBV11-2; j_call: TRBJ2-7; cdr3_nt: TGTGCCAGCAGCTCGGGACTTCTCCACTACGAGCAGTACTTC; cdr3_aa: CASSSGLLHYEQYF
clone_size: few; d_call: .; v_call: TRBV5-1; j_call: TRBJ1-1; cdr3_nt: TGCGCCAGCAGCTTGGTTCCCTCAGAGGCGACGGAAGCTTTCTTT; cdr3_aa: CASSLVPSEATEAFF
clone_size: .; d_call: TRBD1; v_call: TRBV4-3; j_call: TRBJ2-7; cdr3_nt: TGCGCCAGCAGCCCCGGGACAGGGACAGGAACCGAGCAGTACTTC; cdr3_aa: CASSPGTGTGTEQYF
clone_size: .; d_call: TRBD1; v_call: TRBV19; j_call: TRBJ1-1; cdr3_nt: TGTGCCAGTAGTACCAGGACAGGGCGGAACACTGAAGCTTTCTTT; cdr3_aa: CASSTRTGRNTEAFF
clone_size: .; d_call: .; v_call: TRBV4-3; j_call: TRBJ1-3; cdr3_nt: TGCGCCAGCAGCCAAGACCGAGTCTCTGGAAACACCATATATTTT; cdr3_aa: CASSQDRVSGNTIYF
clone_size: .; d_call: .; v_call: TRBV5-5; j_call: TRBJ1-6; cdr3_nt: TGTGCCAGCAGCTTGGGGTGGGAGGGGAATTCACCCCTCCACTTT; cdr3_aa: CASSLGWEGNSPLHF
clone_size: .; d_call: TRBD1; v_call: TRBV6-6; j_call: TRBJ2-7; cdr3_nt: TGTGCCAGCAGCTTGACAGGGAATAACGAGCAGTACTTC; cdr3_aa: CASSLTGNNEQYF
clone_size: .; d_call: TRBD1; v_call: TRBV19; j_call: TRBJ1-5; cdr3_nt: TGTGCCAGTCGGGACAGGGAAAGGGGTCAGCCCCAGCATTTT; cdr3_aa: CASRDRERGQPQHF
clone_size: .; d_call: TRBD2; v_call: TRBV7-9; j_call: TRBJ2-5; cdr3_nt: TGTGCCAGCAGCTTTTCCGGGACTAGCGGGAAAGAGACCCAGTACTTC; cdr3_aa: CASSFSGTSGKETQYF
clone_size: few; d_call: .; v_call: TRBV6-5; j_call: TRBJ2-1; cdr3_nt: TGTGCCAGCAGTAATACATACGATTCCTACAATGAGCAGTTCTTC; cdr3_aa: CASSNTYDSYNEQFF
clone_size: few; d_call: .; v_call: TRBV5-6; j_call: TRBJ2-7; cdr3_nt: TGTGCCAGCAGCTTCCAGGGTTCCTACGAGCAGTACTTC; cdr3_aa: CASSFQGSYEQYF
clone_size: .; d_call: TRBD2; v_call: TRBV29-1; j_call: TRBJ2-2; cdr3_nt: TGCAGCGTTACCCCCGAGCGGGACCTCCTTGGCACCGGGGAGCTGTTTTTT; cdr3_aa: CSVTPERDLLGTGELFF
clone_size: .; d_call: .; v_call: TRBV14; j_call: TRBJ2-2; cdr3_nt: TGTGCCAGCAGCCCACGTTCGGGGACCGGGGAGCTGTTTTTT; cdr3_aa: CASSPRSGTGELFF
clone_size: .; d_call: .; v_call: TRBV5-6; j_call: TRBJ2-7; cdr3_nt: TGTGCCAGCAGCTTGGCAGGACAATTTTACGAGCAGTACTTC; cdr3_aa: CASSLAGQFYEQYF
clone_size: .; d_call: .; v_call: TRBV24-1; j_call: TRBJ1-2; cdr3_nt: TGTGCCACCAGTGATCGGAGGGGAGGGAACTATGGCTACACCTTC; cdr3_aa: CATSDRRGGNYGYTF
clone_size: .; d_call: .; v_call: TRBV28; j_call: TRBJ1-2; cdr3_nt: TGTGCCAGCAGTTTCCAGGGGAGATATGGCTACACCTTC; cdr3_aa: CASSFQGRYGYTF
clone_size: few; d_call: TRBD2; v_call: TRBV9; j_call: TRBJ2-7; cdr3_nt: TGTGCCAGCAGCGTATCCGAGACTAGCGGGAGTTACGAGCAGTACTTC; cdr3_aa: CASSVSETSGSYEQYF
clone_size: .; d_call: .; v_call: TRBV11-2; j_call: TRBJ2-3; cdr3_nt: TGTGCCAGCAGCTTTGCTCTAGAGGCAGATACGCAGTATTTT; cdr3_aa: CASSFALEADTQYF
clone_size: .; d_call: TRBD2; v_call: TRBV9; j_call: TRBJ2-2; cdr3_nt: TGTGCCAGCAGCGCACCGTCACTAGCGGGTACGGCCGGGGAGCTGTTTTTT; cdr3_aa: CASSAPSLAGTAGELFF
clone_size: .; d_call: TRBD1; v_call: TRBV15; j_call: TRBJ1-2; cdr3_nt: TGTGCCACCAGCAGAGGTACGGGACAGTATGGCTACACCTTC; cdr3_aa: CATSRGTGQYGYTF
clone_size: few; d_call: .; v_call: TRBV12-3/TRBV12-4; j_call: TRBJ1-2; cdr3_nt: TGTGCCAGCAGCCCCCAGGGAGCGGGAGGCTACACCTTC; cdr3_aa: CASSPQGAGGYTF
clone_size: .; d_call: TRBD1; v_call: TRBV9; j_call: TRBJ1-1; cdr3_nt: TGTGCCAGCAGCGTAGATATAGGGGGCGTCACTGAAGCTTTCTTT; cdr3_aa: CASSVDIGGVTEAFF
clone_size: .; d_call: TRBD1; v_call: TRBV7-2; j_call: TRBJ1-6; cdr3_nt: TGTGCCAGCAGCGCCGGGACAGGGTGGCAATCACCCCTCCACTTT; cdr3_aa: CASSAGTGWQSPLHF
clone_size: once; d_call: TRBD1; v_call: TRBV7-2; j_call: TRBJ2-2; cdr3_nt: TGTGCCAGCAGCTTAGGTCGGATCGGGACAGGGAAATACACCGGGGAGCTGTTTTTT; cdr3_aa: CASSLGRIGTGKYTGELFF
clone_size: few; d_call: TRBD1; v_call: TRBV28; j_call: TRBJ1-1; cdr3_nt: TGTGCCAGCACCCCCACCGGGACAGGGATTATTCGGAGGGACACTGAAGCTTTCTTT; cdr3_aa: CASTPTGTGIIRRDTEAFF
clone_size: .; d_call: TRBD2; v_call: TRBV6-2/TRBV6-3; j_call: TRBJ2-5; cdr3_nt: TGTGCCAGCAGTTGGACTCTAGCGGGGATACAAGAGACCCAGTACTTC; cdr3_aa: CASSWTLAGIQETQYF